This TCR beta chain was identified in a study of patients and donors after allogeneic stem cell transplantation. CDR1 is SGHTA, CDR2 FQGTGA, per germline. Losses at the gene ends were 3 bases for V and 4 bases for J; bases not matched to a gene: 2. CDR3 length: 14 residues. TCRdb analysed the RT-PCR reads with MiXCR anew, one entry per CDR3 protein. The sample gives tens of thousands of distinct CDR3 sequences, around a quarter of which show up once; around 27% is in the top ten. The sample was blood, either unsorted or a sorted T cell fraction (not recorded which). This sequence was found in a human donor who was either an allogeneic HSCT recipient or a stem cell or donor lymphocyte infusion donor (not recorded which). It is not recorded whose cells these are; they may come from a transplant donor. This rearrangement joins TRBV7-3 to TRBJ2-3, with TRBD2 matching over 9 bases. CDR3 sequence: CASSFGTSPDTQYF. CDR3 coding DNA: TGTGCCAGCAGCTTTGGGACTAGCCCAGATACGCAGTATTTT.